This T cell receptor beta chain was retrieved from a study of beta chain features in type 1 diabetes. Study-level points and caveats: Among all four CD4+ subsets, Type 1 diabetes patients had TCRB CDR3s that were moderately but significantly shorter. Comparison showed that naive, central memory and Treg TCRB repertoires appeared more similar among patients than among healthy donors.

Since all of the isolated RNA was reverse transcribed, expressed TCRB transcripts were what got sequenced. Produced via immunoSEQ multiplex PCR; TCRdb's table is partial and in-frame only. The sample carries some 290,000 clones, roughly an eighth recorded once. Every donor had blood drawn once into heparin, approximately 110 mL on average. Only a few counts were recorded for this clone. Its antigen remains unknown. This CDR3 is 12 amino acids long. Germline CDR1 and CDR2: GTSNPN and SVGIG (reference sequence). Trimming removed 2 bases from V and 0 bases from J, with 4 bases in between. The sequencing input was naive CD4+ T cells from blood. This chain joins TRBV30 and TRBJ1-1; D not certain. This TCR was sampled from a man under 40 with type 1 diabetes. CDR3 residues: CAWSPVNTEAFF. The CDR3 nucleotides are TGTGCCTGGAGTCCTGTGAACACTGAAGCTTTCTTT.